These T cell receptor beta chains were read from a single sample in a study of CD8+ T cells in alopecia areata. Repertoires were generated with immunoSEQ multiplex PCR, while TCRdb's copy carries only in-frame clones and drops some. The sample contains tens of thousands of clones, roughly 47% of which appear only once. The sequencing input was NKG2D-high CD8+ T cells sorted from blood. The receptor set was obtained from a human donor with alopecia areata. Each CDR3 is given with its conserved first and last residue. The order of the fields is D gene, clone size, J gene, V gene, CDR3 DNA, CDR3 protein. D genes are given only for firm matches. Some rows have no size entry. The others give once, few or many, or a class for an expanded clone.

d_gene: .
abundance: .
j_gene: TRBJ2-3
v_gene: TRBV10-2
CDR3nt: TGCGCCAGCAGAGTAGAGGGGCTTGTCACAGATACGCAGTATTTT
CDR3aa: CASRVEGLVTDTQYF

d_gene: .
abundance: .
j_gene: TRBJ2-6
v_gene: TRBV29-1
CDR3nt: TGCAGCGCCTGGGAATCCGGGGCCAACGTCCTGACTTTC
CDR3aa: CSAWESGANVLTF

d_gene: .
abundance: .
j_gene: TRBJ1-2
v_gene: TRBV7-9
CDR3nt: TGTGCCAGCAGCGGCCCTTATGGCTACACCTTC
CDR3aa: CASSGPYGYTF

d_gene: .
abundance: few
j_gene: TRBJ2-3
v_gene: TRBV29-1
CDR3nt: TGCAGCGTTGACTCTCCGGGGGTGATGGTCGCAGATACGCAGTATTTT
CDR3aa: CSVDSPGVMVADTQYF

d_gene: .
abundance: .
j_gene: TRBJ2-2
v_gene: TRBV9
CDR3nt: TGTGCCAGCAGGCGGAATGAAGCCCCCGGGGAGCTGTTTTTT
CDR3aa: CASRRNEAPGELFF

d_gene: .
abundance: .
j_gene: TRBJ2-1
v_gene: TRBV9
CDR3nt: TGTGCCAGCAGCGTAGTGGCCCTTCCCAACAATGAGCAGTTCTTC
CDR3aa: CASSVVALPNNEQFF

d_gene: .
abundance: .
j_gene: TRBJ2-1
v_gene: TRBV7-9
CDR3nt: TGTGCCAGCAGTTTTTCGAGCGGCGGTGAGCAGTTCTTC
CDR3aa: CASSFSSGGEQFF

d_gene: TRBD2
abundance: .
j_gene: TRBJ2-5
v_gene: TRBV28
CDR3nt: TGTGCCAGCAGCTCTAGCGGGGGAGAGACCCAGTACTTC
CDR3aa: CASSSSGGETQYF

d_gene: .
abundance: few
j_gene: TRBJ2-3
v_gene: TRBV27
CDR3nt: TGTGCCAGCAGGGACCCTGGGGTCACAGATACGCAGTATTTT
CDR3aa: CASRDPGVTDTQYF

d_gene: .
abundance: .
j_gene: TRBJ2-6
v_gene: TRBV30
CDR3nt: TGTGCCTGGAGTGTAGACGGCAACGTCCTGACTTTC
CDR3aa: CAWSVDGNVLTF

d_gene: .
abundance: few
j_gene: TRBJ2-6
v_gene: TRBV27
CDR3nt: TGTGCCAGCAGTTGGGTGCCCGGGGCCAACGTCCTGACTTTC
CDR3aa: CASSWVPGANVLTF

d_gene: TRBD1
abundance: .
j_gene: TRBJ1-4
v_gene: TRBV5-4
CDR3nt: TGTGCCAGCAGCGGGACAGACGAAAAACTGTTTTTT
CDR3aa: CASSGTDEKLFF

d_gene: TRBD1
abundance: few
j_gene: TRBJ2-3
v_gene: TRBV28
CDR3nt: TGTGCCAGCAGCCCGAGGGGACAGGGTCTGACAGATACGCAGTATTTT
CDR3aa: CASSPRGQGLTDTQYF

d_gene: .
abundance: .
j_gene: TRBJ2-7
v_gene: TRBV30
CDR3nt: TGTGCCTGGAGCCCCGGGAGCTCCTACGAGCAGTACTTC
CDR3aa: CAWSPGSSYEQYF

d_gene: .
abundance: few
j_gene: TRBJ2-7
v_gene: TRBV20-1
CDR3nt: TGCAGTGCTAGAGTGCGCTACGAGCAGTACTTC
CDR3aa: CSARVRYEQYF

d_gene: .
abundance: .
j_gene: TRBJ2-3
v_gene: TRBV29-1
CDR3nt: TGCAGCGTTGCTAGCAGCAACACAGATACGCAGTATTTT
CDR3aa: CSVASSNTDTQYF

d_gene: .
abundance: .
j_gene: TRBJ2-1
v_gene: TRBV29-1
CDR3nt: TGCAGCGTTGAGGGACCCATGAATGAGCAGTTCTTC
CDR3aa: CSVEGPMNEQFF

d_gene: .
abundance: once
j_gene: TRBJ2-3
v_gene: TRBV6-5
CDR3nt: TGTGCCAGCAGCACCTCTCCTACTAGCACAGATACGCAGTATTTT
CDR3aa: CASSTSPTSTDTQYF

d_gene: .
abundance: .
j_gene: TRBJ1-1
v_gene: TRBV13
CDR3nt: TGTGCCAGCCAAAGATCGGACACTGAAGCTTTCTTT
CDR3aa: CASQRSDTEAFF

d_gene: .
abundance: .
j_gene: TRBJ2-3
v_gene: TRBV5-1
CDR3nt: TGCGCCAGCAGCTTTTCTTCGGATACGCAGTATTTT
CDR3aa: CASSFSSDTQYF

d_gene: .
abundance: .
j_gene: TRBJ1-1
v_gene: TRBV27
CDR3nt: TGTGCCAGCAGTTTAAGAGGAGCCCAGGGGACTGAAGCTTTCTTT
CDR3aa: CASSLRGAQGTEAFF

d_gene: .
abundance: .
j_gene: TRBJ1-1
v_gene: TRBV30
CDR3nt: TGTGCCTGGAGTGTAGGAGGGAACACTGAAGCTTTCTTT
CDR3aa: CAWSVGGNTEAFF

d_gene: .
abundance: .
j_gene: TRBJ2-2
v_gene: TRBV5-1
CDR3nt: TGCGCCAGCAGCCCTTGGGGGGACGGCGGGGAGCTGTTTTTT
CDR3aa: CASSPWGDGGELFF

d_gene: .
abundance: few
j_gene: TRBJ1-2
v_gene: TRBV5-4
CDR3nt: TGTGCCAGCAGCTTGGGGGTCGTGGACACCTTC
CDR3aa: CASSLGVVDTF

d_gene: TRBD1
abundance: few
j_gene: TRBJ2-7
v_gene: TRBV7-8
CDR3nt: TGTGCCAGCAGCTTACCGGGACAGGGGGACGAGCAGTACTTC
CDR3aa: CASSLPGQGDEQYF

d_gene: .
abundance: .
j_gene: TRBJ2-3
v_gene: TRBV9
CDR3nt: TGTGCCAGCAGCGTAGGGGCAGGCCCAGATACGCAGTATTTT
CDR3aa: CASSVGAGPDTQYF

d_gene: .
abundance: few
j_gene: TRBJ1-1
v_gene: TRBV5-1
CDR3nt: TGCGCCAGCAGTGTTCATGGGGCCAACACTGAAGCTTTCTTT
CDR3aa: CASSVHGANTEAFF

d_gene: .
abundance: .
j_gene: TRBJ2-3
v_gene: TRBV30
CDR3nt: TGTGCCTGGAGTGACAGCGGGCCCACAGATACGCAGTATTTT
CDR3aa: CAWSDSGPTDTQYF

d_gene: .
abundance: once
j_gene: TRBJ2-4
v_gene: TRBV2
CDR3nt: TGTGCCAGCAGTTTGGCGGCGCCCGCCAAAAACATTCAGTACTTC
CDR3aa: CASSLAAPAKNIQYF

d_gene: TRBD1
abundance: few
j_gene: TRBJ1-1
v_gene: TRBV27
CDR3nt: TGTGCCAGCAGTTTCGGGACAGGGGACACTGAAGCTTTCTTT
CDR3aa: CASSFGTGDTEAFF

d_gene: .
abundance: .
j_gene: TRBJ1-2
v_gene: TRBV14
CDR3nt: TGTGCCAGCAGCCTCGGGACTCCCGAGGGAGGCTACACCTTC
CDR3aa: CASSLGTPEGGYTF

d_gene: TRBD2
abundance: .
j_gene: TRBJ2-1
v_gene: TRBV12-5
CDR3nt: TGTGCTAGTGGTTTTAGCGGGAGGGCGCCCTACAATGAGCAGTTCTTC
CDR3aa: CASGFSGRAPYNEQFF

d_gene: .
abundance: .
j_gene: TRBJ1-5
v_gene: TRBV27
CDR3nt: TGTGCCAGCAGTTTATCGGTGGCAGGGAGCAATCAGCCCCAGCATTTT
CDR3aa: CASSLSVAGSNQPQHF

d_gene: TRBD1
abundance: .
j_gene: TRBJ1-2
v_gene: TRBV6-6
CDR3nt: TGTGCCAGCAGTGGAGCTGACAGGGACAACTATGGCTACACCTTC
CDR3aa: CASSGADRDNYGYTF

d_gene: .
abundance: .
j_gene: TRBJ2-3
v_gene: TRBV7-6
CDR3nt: TGTGCCAGCAGCCCCACTACGGGCACAGATACGCAGTATTTT
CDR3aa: CASSPTTGTDTQYF

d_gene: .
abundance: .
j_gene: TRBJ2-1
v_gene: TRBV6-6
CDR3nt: TGTGCCAGCAGGGGAGACTCCTACAATGAGCAGTTCTTC
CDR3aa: CASRGDSYNEQFF

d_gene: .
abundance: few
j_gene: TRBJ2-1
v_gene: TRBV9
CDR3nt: TGTGCCAGCAGCGTAGGCAGTACTTCCTACAATGAGCAGTTCTTC
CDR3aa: CASSVGSTSYNEQFF

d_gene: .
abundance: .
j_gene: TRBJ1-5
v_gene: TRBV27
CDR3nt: TGTGCCAGCAGTTCACAGGGTAGGCCCCAGCATTTT
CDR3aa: CASSSQGRPQHF

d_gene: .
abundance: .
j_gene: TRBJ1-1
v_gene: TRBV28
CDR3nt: TGTGCCAGCAGCACACGGACTCTTCGGGTGTCCGAAGCTTTCTTT
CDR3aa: CASSTRTLRVSEAFF

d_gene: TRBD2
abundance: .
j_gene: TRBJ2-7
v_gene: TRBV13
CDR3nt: TGTGCCAGCAGCTCTGGACTAGCGGACGCCTACGAGCAGTACTTC
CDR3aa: CASSSGLADAYEQYF

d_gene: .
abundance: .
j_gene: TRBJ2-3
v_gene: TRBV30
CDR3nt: TGTGCCTGGAGTGAGCCGGTGACAGATACGCAGTATTTT
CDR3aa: CAWSEPVTDTQYF

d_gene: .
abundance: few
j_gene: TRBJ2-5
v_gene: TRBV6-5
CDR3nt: TGTGCCAGCAGTTACGGACAGACCCAGTACTTC
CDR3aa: CASSYGQTQYF

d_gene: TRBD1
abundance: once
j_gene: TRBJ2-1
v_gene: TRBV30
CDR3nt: TGTGCCTGGAGTTTTTCCGGACAGGGGGCTTTCAATGAGCAGTTCTTC
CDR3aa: CAWSFSGQGAFNEQFF

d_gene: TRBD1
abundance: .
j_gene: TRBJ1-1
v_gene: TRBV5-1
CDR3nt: TGCGCCAGCAGCTTGGCCCCTACAGGGGGCAATACTGAAGCTTTCTTT
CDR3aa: CASSLAPTGGNTEAFF

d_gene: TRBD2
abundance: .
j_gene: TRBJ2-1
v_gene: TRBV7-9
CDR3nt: TGTGCCAGCAGCTCAGTCACTAGCGGACCCACCCCAAATGAGCAGTTCTTC
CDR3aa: CASSSVTSGPTPNEQFF

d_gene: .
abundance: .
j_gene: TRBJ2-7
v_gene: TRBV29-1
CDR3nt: TGCAGCGTTGAAAAGTCCAACTCCTACGAGCAGTACTTC
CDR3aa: CSVEKSNSYEQYF